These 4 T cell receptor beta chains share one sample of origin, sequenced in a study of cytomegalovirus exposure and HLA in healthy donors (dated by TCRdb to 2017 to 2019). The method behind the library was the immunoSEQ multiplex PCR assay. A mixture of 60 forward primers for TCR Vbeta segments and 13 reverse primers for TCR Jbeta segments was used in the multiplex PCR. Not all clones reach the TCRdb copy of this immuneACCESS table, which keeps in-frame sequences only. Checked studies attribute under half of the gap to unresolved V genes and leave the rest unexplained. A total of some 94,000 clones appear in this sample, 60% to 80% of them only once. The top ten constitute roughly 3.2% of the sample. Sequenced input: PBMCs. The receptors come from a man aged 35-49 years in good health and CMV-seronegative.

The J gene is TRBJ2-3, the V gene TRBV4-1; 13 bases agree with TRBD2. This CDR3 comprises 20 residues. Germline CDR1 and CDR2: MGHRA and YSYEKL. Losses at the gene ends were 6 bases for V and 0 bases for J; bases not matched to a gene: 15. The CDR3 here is CASSQVETSGGMLSTDTQYF. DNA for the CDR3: TGCGCCAGCAGTCAGGTTGAGACTAGCGGGGGGATGCTTAGCACAGATACGCAGTATTTT.

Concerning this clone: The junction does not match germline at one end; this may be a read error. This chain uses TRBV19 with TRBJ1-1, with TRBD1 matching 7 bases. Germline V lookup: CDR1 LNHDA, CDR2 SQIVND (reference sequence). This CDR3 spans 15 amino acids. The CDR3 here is CASSSHRGSNTEGAF. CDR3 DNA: TGTGCCAGTAGTTCCCACAGGGGATCGAACACTGAAGGGGCCTTT.

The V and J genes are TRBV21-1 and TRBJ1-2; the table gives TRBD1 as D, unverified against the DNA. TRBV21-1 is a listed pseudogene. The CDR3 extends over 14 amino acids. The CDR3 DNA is TGTGCCAGCAGCAAAGACGGCAGGGTGGAAGGCTACACCTTC. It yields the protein CASSKDGRVEGYTF.

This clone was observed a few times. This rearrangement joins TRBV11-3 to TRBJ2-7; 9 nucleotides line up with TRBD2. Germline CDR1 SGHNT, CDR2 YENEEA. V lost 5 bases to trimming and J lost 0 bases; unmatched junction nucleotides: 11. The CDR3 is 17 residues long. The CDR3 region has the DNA TGTGCCAGCAGCCAGACGGGGCGGGAGGGGCTCTCCTACGAGCAGTACTTC. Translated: CASSQTGREGLSYEQYF.